What follows are 27 T cell receptor beta chains derived from one specimen sequenced in a study of blood T cell repertoires in COVID-19. The table came from immunoSEQ multiplex PCR; TCRdb's copy has only in-frame clones and leaves some out. The data show under 95,000 clones, just over 90% seen once. The sample was peripheral blood. The receptors shown here come from a middle-aged man with COVID-19, enrolled during active disease.

This clone was observed once. The V gene is TRBV18, the J gene TRBJ2-6, with D perhaps matching TRBD1 (5 bases). Germline V gives CDR1 KGHSH, CDR2 LQKENI. Deletions cut 3 bases from V and 1 base from J, with 7 bases between. This CDR3 has 15 residues. The CDR3 is CASSPQGSGANVLTF. The CDR3 coding sequence is TGTGCCAGCTCACCTCAGGGATCTGGGGCCAACGTCCTGACTTTC.

The chain couples TRBV2 to TRBJ2-1; 8 bases are shared with TRBD2. Trimming took 1 base from V and 8 from J; bases not matched to a gene: 13. CDR1 and CDR2 (germline): SNHLY, FYNNEI. The CDR3 is made up of 17 amino acids. The CDR3 DNA reads as TGTGCCAGCAGTGAAGGTCTAGCGGGTCTGGGCAGGTATGAGCAGTTCTTC. This sequence encodes CASSEGLAGLGRYEQFF. Filled out from reference TRBV2 and TRBJ2-1, the complete variable domain reads EPEVTQTPSHQVTQMGQEVILRCVPISNHLYFYWYRQILGQKVEFLVSFYNNEISEKSEIFDDQFSVERPDGSNFTLKIRSTKLEDSAMYFCASSEGLAGLGRYEQFFGPGTRLTVL.

This rearrangement joins TRBV18 to TRBJ2-1; TRBD2 might be the D (7 bases). The CDR3 contains 15 residues. CDR1 and CDR2 from the germline V gene are KGHSH and LQKENI. Deletions cut 4 bases from V and 2 bases from J, with 12 bases between. In DNA form, the CDR3 reads TGTGCCAGCTCACGAGGGGAGGGGGCCTACAATGAGCAGTTCTTC. This sequence encodes CASSRGEGAYNEQFF.

The CDR3 loop is CASSPHLGRREIGNEQFF. CDR3 nucleotide sequence: TGTGCCAGCAGCCCCCACCTTGGGCGGCGGGAGATTGGCAATGAGCAGTTCTTC. The genes are TRBV9 and TRBJ2-1; 7 nucleotides agree with TRBD2. V dropped 4 bases and J dropped 6; count of bases not matched to a gene: 19. Germline assignment: CDR1 SGDLS and CDR2 YYNGEE. The CDR3 is 18 residues long.

The rearrangement uses TRBV4-3 and TRBJ1-2; TRBD1 is a possible D gene (6 bases). CDR1 and CDR2 from the germline V gene are LGHNA and YSLEER. The CDR3 length is 13 residues. Between the trimmed V and J ends, which lost 4 bases and 7 bases, there was a span of 13 bases. The CDR3 loop is CASSLEGGLGYTF. In nucleotides, the CDR3 is TGCGCCAGCAGCCTGGAGGGGGGGCTTGGCTACACCTTC.

The genes are TRBV5-1 and TRBJ2-5, with 10 bases that match TRBD2. V was pared by 7 bases and J by 5 bases, with 11 bases of the junction left unmatched. Germline V gives CDR1 SGHRS, CDR2 YFSETQ. This CDR3 has 15 amino acids. CDR3 coding DNA: TGCGCCAGCTTGAGGCTAGCGGGAGTTGGCGAGACCCAGTACTTC. Protein: CASLRLAGVGETQYF.

The chain combines TRBV7-3 with TRBJ2-1; D is perhaps TRBD2 (6 bases). CDR1 is SGHTA and CDR2 is FQGTGA in the germline V gene. The V end lost 5 bases, the J end lost 0 bases, and 17 bases lay between the germline ends. This CDR3 has 17 residues. CDR3 sequence (DNA): TGTGCCAGCAGCCCCACCCCTAGCGCCAGCTCCTACAATGAGCAGTTCTTC. Encoded protein: CASSPTPSASSYNEQFF.

The chain employs TRBV10-3 and TRBJ1-1; perhaps TRBD1 as D (6 bases). The germline gives CDR1 ENHRY, CDR2 SYGVKD. The CDR3 spans 13 residues. V lost 6 bases and J 2 bases, leaving 10 bases between the germline ends. The CDR3 bases are TGTGCCATCAGGGACAGAGCTAACACTGAAGCTTTCTTT. Translated: CAIRDRANTEAFF.

The chain joins TRBV27 to TRBJ2-1; 7 nucleotides agree with TRBD2. The CDR3 loop spans 16 amino acids. V gave up 7 bases and J gave up 0 bases; unmatched junction bases: 9. Germline V CDR1 and CDR2: MNHEY, SMNVEV (reference sequence). The CDR3 DNA reads as TGTGCCAGCACCAAGGCGGGAGCTCGCTCCTACAATGAGCAGTTCTTC. Translating it yields CASTKAGARSYNEQFF.

The chain recombines TRBV5-1 with TRBJ2-3, with no clear D. V was cut by 4 bases and J by 7 bases, with 16 bases left in between. This CDR3 is 14 amino acids long. Germline V gene sequence: CDR1 SGHRS, CDR2 YFSETQ. The CDR3: CASSDGGVANTQYF. CDR3 nucleotide sequence: TGCGCCAGCAGCGACGGTGGAGTGGCTAATACGCAGTATTTT.

This chain joins TRBV9 and TRBJ1-6; the D gene is possibly TRBD1 (5 bases). The CDR3 spans 15 residues. Trimming shortened V by 1 base and J by 7 bases, and 12 bases separated the two germline ends. Germline loops: CDR1 SGDLS, CDR2 YYNGEE. CDR3 region: CASSVFGQGNSPLHF. The CDR3 bases are TGTGCCAGCAGCGTATTCGGGCAGGGAAATTCACCCCTCCACTTT.

The chain carries TRBV27 and TRBJ2-4; D is unresolved. Germline CDR1 MNHEY, CDR2 SMNVEV (reference sequence). The CDR3 spans 13 residues. Trimming removed 3 bases from V and 0 bases from J, with 3 bases in between. CDR3 residues: CASSFLAKNIQYF. The DNA of the CDR3 is TGTGCCAGCAGTTTCCTAGCCAAAAACATTCAGTACTTC.

The rearrangement uses TRBV28 and TRBJ2-5; 11 bases line up with TRBD2. V trimming: 5 bases; J trimming: 5 bases; junction bases outside the gene matches: 10. CDR1 is MDHEN, CDR2 SYDVKM, per germline. The CDR3 runs 16 residues. The CDR3 nucleotides read TGTGCCAGCAGTATGACTAGCGGGACGGCCGGGGAGACCCAGTACTTC. Translated: CASSMTSGTAGETQYF.

This chain uses TRBV29-1 with TRBJ2-2; D not resolved. The length of the CDR3 is 11 residues. V gave up 2 bases and J gave up 13 bases, with 11 bases separating them. Germline CDR1 and CDR2: SQVTM and ANQGSEA. The CDR3 sequence is CSVELEFRLFF. CDR3 nucleotide sequence: TGCAGCGTTGAATTGGAGTTCCGGCTGTTTTTT.

J is TRBJ2-5 and V is TRBV28, with D unresolved. The CDR3 contains 11 residues. V was pared by 2 bases and J by 5 bases, with 3 bases between. CDR1 is MDHEN, CDR2 SYDVKM, per germline. CDR3 loop: CASSLRETQYF. For the CDR3, the DNA is TGTGCCAGCAGTTTACGGGAGACCCAGTACTTC.

V usage is TRBV27 and J usage is TRBJ1-2, with D possibly matching TRBD1 (5 bases). In germline, CDR1 is MNHEY, CDR2 SMNVEV (reference sequence). This CDR3 contains 14 residues. V was shortened by 6 bases and J by 3 bases, with 14 bases between the two germline ends. CDR3 protein: CASRPRDFDYGYTF. In DNA, the CDR3 is TGTGCCAGCAGACCTCGGGACTTCGACTATGGCTACACCTTC.

The gene calls are TRBV29-1 and TRBJ1-1, with TRBD1 as a possible D gene (5 bases). The germline gives CDR1 SQVTM, CDR2 ANQGSEA. The CDR3 covers 13 residues. The V end was cut by 6 bases, the J end by 1 base, with 12 bases between. The CDR3 DNA is TGCAGCGTACGCTTACAGGAGAACACTGAAGCTTTCTTT. Protein: CSVRLQENTEAFF.

CDR3 in amino acids: CAISVQGTGYTF. The CDR3 coding sequence is TGTGCCATCAGTGTACAGGGAACGGGCTACACCTTC. The V and J genes are TRBV10-3 and TRBJ1-2, with D possibly being TRBD1 (6 bases). The germline V gene has CDR1 ENHRY and CDR2 SYGVKD. CDR3 length: 12 amino acids. Trimming cost V 4 bases and J 8 bases, with 11 bases left between them.

This clone was seen just once. The chain employs TRBV18 and TRBJ1-1; possible D gene TRBD1, 6 bases. V lost 3 bases and J 5 bases, leaving 13 bases between the germline ends. The CDR3 sequence is 14 residues long. Germline CDR1 and CDR2: KGHSH and LQKENI. The CDR3 spells CASSPQGRGTEAFF. CDR3 DNA: TGTGCCAGCTCACCGCAGGGGCGAGGAACTGAAGCTTTCTTT.

Worth noting for this clone: A read error may produce the germline difference seen at one junction end. This chain uses TRBV7-7 with TRBJ2-1; TRBD1 is a possible D gene (6 bases). The germline V gene encodes CDR1 SSHAT and CDR2 FNYEAQ (reference sequence). CDR3 length: 13 residues. CDR3 loop: CASSKSGVNEQFF. Here the CDR3 DNA reads TGTGCTAGCAGCAAGTCAGGGGTCAATGAGCAGTTCTTC. Filled out from reference TRBV7-7 and TRBJ2-1, the complete variable domain reads GAGVSQSPRYKVTKRGQDVTLRCDPISSHATLYWYQQALGQGPEFLTYFNYEAQPDKSGLPSDRFSAERPEGSISTLTIQRTEQRDSAMYRCASSKSGVNEQFFGPGTRLTVL.

The chain employs TRBV7-9 and TRBJ2-5; TRBD1 matches at 8 bases. CDR1 SEHNR and CDR2 FQNEAQ come from the germline V gene (reference sequence). V dropped 9 bases and J dropped 3; count of bases not matched to a gene: 9. The CDR3 extends over 14 amino acids. The CDR3: CASTETGAEETQYF. CDR3 nucleotide sequence: TGTGCCAGTACCGAGACAGGGGCCGAAGAGACCCAGTACTTC.

The rearrangement uses TRBV3-1 (or the pseudogene TRBV3-2) and TRBJ1-1; TRBD1 matches at 8 bases. The CDR3 length is 13 residues. In germline, CDR1 is LGHDT, CDR2 YNNKEL (reference sequence). V gave up 3 bases and J gave up 12 bases; unmatched junction bases: 9. The CDR3 protein is CASSHGSTGVTFF. In DNA form, the CDR3 reads TGTGCCAGCAGCCATGGTTCGACAGGGGTAACTTTCTTT.

CDR3 DNA sequence: TGTGCCAGTAGTACCTTTACAGTAGCCGGGGAGCTGTTTTTT. Protein: CASSTFTVAGELFF. V gene TRBV19 combines with J gene TRBJ2-2; D uncertain. V dropped 4 bases and J dropped 6 bases, with 12 bases sitting between them. The germline CDR1 and CDR2 sequences are LNHDA and SQIVND (reference sequence). The CDR3 has 14 amino acids.

The chain joins TRBV30 to TRBJ1-2, with 10 bases aligning to TRBD1. The V segment lost 3 bases and the J segment 5 bases; nucleotides outside the gene matches: 12. CDR1 GTSNPN and CDR2 SVGIG come from the germline V gene (reference sequence). The CDR3 is 16 residues long. The CDR3 reads CAWRPRTGGRPYGYTF. The CDR3 region has the DNA TGTGCCTGGAGACCTCGGACAGGGGGGCGACCTTATGGCTACACCTTC.

The J gene is TRBJ2-4, the V gene TRBV4-2; 12 bases fit TRBD2. The CDR3 is made up of 15 amino acids. V lost 4 bases to trimming and J lost 5 bases; unmatched junction nucleotides: 3. Looked up from germline, CDR1 is LGHNA and CDR2 is YNFKEQ. The CDR3 is CASSPRLAGENIQYF. CDR3 DNA: TGTGCCAGCAGCCCTCGACTAGCGGGAGAAAACATTCAGTACTTC.

The chain carries TRBV5-5 and TRBJ2-1; 12 nucleotides agree with TRBD2. Germline V gene lookup returns CDR1 SGHKS and CDR2 YYEKEE (reference sequence). Losses at the gene ends were 2 bases for V and 10 bases for J; bases not matched to a gene: 7. This CDR3 is 15 amino acids long. CDR3 nucleotide sequence: TGTGCCAGCAGCTTCTTTCTAGCGGGAGGGAACGAGCAGTTCTTC. Protein: CASSFFLAGGNEQFF.

This sequence joins TRBV23-1 and TRBJ1-5; 7 nucleotides line up with TRBD1. TRBV23-1 is identified as an open reading frame with a role that is uncertain. Trimming at V came to 6 bases and at J to 0 bases, leaving 8 bases not matched to a gene. CDR3 size: 16 residues. For the CDR3, the DNA is TGCGCCAGCAGATCGTCCCAGGGGGATAGCAATCAGCCCCAGCATTTT. Its translation: CASRSSQGDSNQPQHF.